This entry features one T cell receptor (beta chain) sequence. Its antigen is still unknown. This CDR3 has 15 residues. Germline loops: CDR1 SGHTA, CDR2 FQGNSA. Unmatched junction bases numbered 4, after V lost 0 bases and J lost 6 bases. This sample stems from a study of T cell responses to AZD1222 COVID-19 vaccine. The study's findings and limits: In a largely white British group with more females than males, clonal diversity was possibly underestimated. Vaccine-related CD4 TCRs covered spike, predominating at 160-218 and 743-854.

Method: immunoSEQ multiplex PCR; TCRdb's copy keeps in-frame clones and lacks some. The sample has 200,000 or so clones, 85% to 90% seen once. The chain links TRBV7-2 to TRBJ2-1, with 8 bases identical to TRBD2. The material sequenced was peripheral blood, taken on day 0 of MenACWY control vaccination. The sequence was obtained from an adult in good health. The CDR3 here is CASSLATGGSNEQFF. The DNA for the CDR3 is TGTGCCAGCAGCTTAGCGACGGGAGGGTCCAATGAGCAGTTCTTC.